These 32 T cell receptor beta chains share one sample of origin, sequenced in a study of T cell changes during pregnancy in multiple sclerosis (dated by TCRdb to between 2019 and 2020). The receptor library was made with the immunoSEQ multiplex PCR assay. This is the immuneACCESS table as TCRdb keeps it, with only in-frame sequences that have V and J called. A part of the clones is gone; compared with another copy, unresolved V genes explain less than half, and the rest is unexplained. The sample table lists about 49,000 clones, approximately 94% of them with a count of one. Roughly 5.5% of the sample goes to the ten largest clones. Here the sequenced sample was CD8+ T cells from peripheral blood mononuclear cells, taken before pregnancy. These receptors all come from a female donor with multiple sclerosis, enrolled in a pregnancy study.

The chain recombines TRBV6-5 with TRBJ2-7; 7 bases align to TRBD1. The germline CDR1 and CDR2 sequences are MNHEY and SVGAGI. The ends lost 2 bases at V and 1 base at J; junction bases unmatched: 2. The CDR3 has 14 amino acids. Here the CDR3 DNA reads TGTGCCAGCAGTTACGCACAGGGGTCCTACGAGCAGTACTTC. Encoded protein: CASSYAQGSYEQYF.

The chain uses TRBV5-1 and TRBJ2-5, with a possible D match to TRBD1 (6 bases). V shed 4 bases and J shed 5 bases, with 15 bases lying between them. CDR1 and CDR2 from the germline V gene are SGHRS and YFSETQ. The CDR3 is made up of 14 amino acids. Here the CDR3 DNA reads TGCGCCAGCAGCATGGACAGCACTGTGGAGACCCAGTACTTC. It codes for CASSMDSTVETQYF.

The chain recombines TRBV13 with TRBJ2-3; TRBD2 matches at 7 bases. Germline loops: CDR1 PRHDT, CDR2 FYEKMQ (reference sequence). CDR3 size: 18 residues. J was trimmed by 0 bases and V by 5 bases; bases with no gene match: 14. CDR3: CASSLVAGRGLSTDTQYF. The CDR3 DNA follows: TGTGCCAGCAGCCTTGTAGCGGGCCGGGGTCTGAGCACAGATACGCAGTATTTT.

This clone was recorded only once. This chain joins TRBV28 and TRBJ1-1; D is unclear. In germline, CDR1 is MDHEN, CDR2 SYDVKM. V lost 7 bases and J lost 1, with 10 bases in between. CDR3 length equals 13 residues. The CDR3 bases are TGTGCCAGCACTACTCAGGAGAACACTGAAGCTTTCTTT. Its protein is CASTTQENTEAFF.

This clone was seen a few times. The chain recombines TRBV7-9 with TRBJ1-1; the match to TRBD1 covers 7 bases. Trimming at V came to 6 bases and at J to 3 bases, leaving 1 base not matched to a gene. The CDR3 runs 12 residues. The germline gives CDR1 SEHNR, CDR2 FQNEAQ (reference sequence). In DNA form, the CDR3 reads TGTGCCAGCAGTACAGGGGACACTGAAGCTTTCTTT. It translates to CASSTGDTEAFF. Drawing the rest from reference TRBV7-9 and TRBJ1-1, the complete variable domain is DTGVSQNPRHKITKRGQNVTFRCDPISEHNRLYWYRQTLGQGPEFLTYFQNEAQLEKSRLLSDRFSAERPKGSFSTLEIQRTEQGDSAMYLCASSTGDTEAFFGQGTRLTVV.

This rearrangement joins TRBV7-6 to TRBJ2-1, with TRBD2 matching over 12 bases. Looked up from germline, CDR1 is SGHVS and CDR2 is FNYEAQ. CDR3 length equals 17 residues. J lost 3 bases, V lost 5 bases, and 8 bases had no gene match. The CDR3 loop reads CASSERLAGAGYNEQFF. CDR3 nucleotides: TGTGCCAGCAGCGAAAGACTAGCGGGAGCGGGCTACAATGAGCAGTTCTTC.

The chain is built from TRBV19 and TRBJ2-7; 15 bases match TRBD2. The CDR3 consists of 16 residues. Germline-derived CDR1 and CDR2 are LNHDA and SQIVND (reference sequence). The trim removed 5 bases at V and 4 bases at J, leaving 6 bases unmatched. This chain's CDR3 is CASSFGLAGGPYEQYF. The CDR3 nucleotides read TGTGCCAGTAGTTTCGGACTAGCGGGAGGGCCTTACGAGCAGTACTTC.

The genes are TRBV6-1 and TRBJ2-6; maybe TRBD2 (6 bases). This CDR3 has 16 amino acids. The germline V gene has CDR1 MNHNS and CDR2 SASEGT. V lost 3 bases and J lost 0, with 9 bases in between. CDR3 protein: CASSEEGDSGANVLTF. For the CDR3, the DNA is TGTGCCAGCAGTGAGGAGGGAGACTCTGGGGCCAACGTCCTGACTTTC.

The CDR3 DNA sequence: TGTGCCAGCAGCCCCCAGGACAGGGGGCCTGAAAAACTGTTTTTT. Translating it yields CASSPQDRGPEKLFF. This chain uses TRBV7-9 with TRBJ1-4, with TRBD1 identical over 11 bases. V dropped 5 bases and J dropped 7; count of bases not matched to a gene: 6. Germline assignment: CDR1 SEHNR and CDR2 FQNEAQ (reference sequence). CDR3 length: 15 residues.

The chain links TRBV10-1 to TRBJ1-1; D is unresolved. Trimming removed 4 bases from V and 5 bases from J, with 5 bases in between. This CDR3 has 11 residues. Looked up from germline, CDR1 is WNHNN and CDR2 is SYGVQD (reference sequence). CDR3: CASSGGTEAFF. CDR3 DNA sequence: TGCGCCAGCAGTGGAGGGACTGAAGCTTTCTTT.

This clone has a single count. The rearrangement uses TRBV14 and TRBJ2-1; 10 positions match TRBD2. The CDR3 extends over 14 amino acids. The germline CDR1 and CDR2 sequences are SGHDN and FVKESK. The J segment lost 4 bases and the V segment lost 6 bases, leaving 3 bases of the junction unmatched. CDR3 sequence: CASRASGSYNEQFF. CDR3 sequence (DNA): TGTGCCAGCAGAGCTAGCGGGAGTTACAATGAGCAGTTCTTC.

This chain connects TRBV2 to TRBJ2-1, with 12 bases identical to TRBD2. This CDR3 is 19 amino acids long. The V gene end was trimmed by 4 bases and the J gene end by 0 bases; junction bases not matched to a gene: 10. The V gene's germline CDR1 is SNHLY and CDR2 FYNNEI. As DNA, the CDR3 is TGTGCCAGCAGTGGGAGGCGGACTAGCGGGAAGAGCTCCTACAATGAGCAGTTCTTC. Translated: CASSGRRTSGKSSYNEQFF.

This clone has a single count. The chain links TRBV29-1 to TRBJ1-1, with D perhaps TRBD1 (5 bases). V lost 3 bases and J 5 bases, leaving 13 bases between the germline ends. This CDR3 contains 13 residues. Germline V CDR1 and CDR2: SQVTM, ANQGSEA. The CDR3 loop reads CSVEGGVETEAFF. The DNA for the CDR3 is TGCAGCGTTGAGGGGGGGGTGGAAACTGAAGCTTTCTTT.

The sample holds a few counts of this clone. The chain combines TRBV7-9 with TRBJ2-5, with D perhaps TRBD2 (5 bases). V lost 1 base and J 11 bases, leaving 11 bases between the germline ends. The CDR3 extends over 12 amino acids. In germline, CDR1 is SEHNR, CDR2 FQNEAQ (reference sequence). CDR3 amino acids: CASSLGGEGQYF. CDR3 DNA sequence: TGTGCCAGCAGCTTAGGAGGCGAGGGACAGTACTTC.

V and J are TRBV19 and TRBJ1-1; D is perhaps TRBD1 (6 bases). Deletions cut 0 bases from V and 6 bases from J, with 14 bases between. CDR3 length: 15 amino acids. Per the germline V gene, CDR1 is LNHDA and CDR2 is SQIVND (reference sequence). The CDR3 spells CASSIDPGEPAEAFF. As DNA, the CDR3 is TGTGCCAGTAGTATAGATCCAGGGGAACCGGCTGAAGCTTTCTTT.

This clone was seen more than once but under ten times. J is TRBJ1-2 and V is TRBV4-1; D is unclear. CDR1 MGHRA and CDR2 YSYEKL come from the germline V gene. The CDR3 has 15 amino acids. Trimming left V 0 bases short and J 4 bases short, with 12 bases between. CDR3 bases: TGCGCCAGCAGCCAAGAATACAGCGCGGGCTATGGCTACACCTTC. Translated: CASSQEYSAGYGYTF.

To note about this clone: The identical CDR3 is also encoded by other nucleotide sequences in the sample. The chain has TRBV2 and TRBJ2-7; D is unresolved. The ends were cut back, 3 bases at V and 10 bases at J, with 4 bases in the middle. The CDR3 has 9 residues. From germline, CDR1 is SNHLY and CDR2 FYNNEI. CDR3 sequence: CASSEAQYF. CDR3 sequence (DNA): TGTGCCAGCAGTGAGGCCCAGTACTTC.

The V gene is TRBV4-1, the J gene TRBJ2-7; 11 bases are shared with TRBD1. J was trimmed by 3 bases and V by 1 base; bases with no gene match: 5. The CDR3 is 16 amino acids. The V gene's germline CDR1 is MGHRA and CDR2 YSYEKL. The CDR3 region has the DNA TGCGCCAGCAGCCAAGCCCCCGGGACAGGGGGCTACGAGCAGTACTTC. Its protein product is CASSQAPGTGGYEQYF.

Comments on this clone: The sample contains more than one DNA sequence encoding this CDR3. The chain uses TRBV19 and TRBJ2-7; 9 bases fit TRBD1. The CDR3 runs to 14 residues. Germline V gives CDR1 LNHDA, CDR2 SQIVND (reference sequence). The V and J ends lost 6 bases and 3 bases, in that order; junction bases with no gene match: 6. CDR3 in amino acids: CASSAGTGFYEQYF. The DNA of the CDR3 is TGTGCCAGTAGCGCCGGGACAGGGTTCTACGAGCAGTACTTC.

The chain has TRBV6-1 and TRBJ2-1; 10 bases line up with TRBD2. The CDR3 is 16 residues long. The J segment lost 8 bases and the V segment lost 3 bases, leaving 10 bases of the junction unmatched. Germline CDR1 is MNHNS and CDR2 is SASEGT. Written as DNA, the CDR3 is TGTGCCAGCAGTGAGACAATTAGCGGGAGGTTAGATGAGCAGTTCTTC. Translated: CASSETISGRLDEQFF.

This chain uses TRBV4-2 with TRBJ1-4; TRBD1 matches at 7 bases. The CDR3 runs 15 residues. Germline V lookup: CDR1 LGHNA, CDR2 YNFKEQ. The V and J ends lost 0 bases and 3 bases, in that order; junction bases with no gene match: 1. The CDR3 here is CASSQEQGANEKLFF. The CDR3 nucleotides are TGTGCCAGCAGCCAAGAGCAGGGGGCTAATGAAAAACTGTTTTTT.

V and J are TRBV5-1 and TRBJ2-1; 15 bases line up with TRBD2. The CDR3 is made up of 16 amino acids. Losses at the gene ends were 0 bases for V and 8 bases for J; bases not matched to a gene: 3. The germline V gene encodes CDR1 SGHRS and CDR2 YFSETQ. CDR3 DNA: TGCGCCAGCAGCTTGGGGGGGACTAGCGGGAGGTATGAGCAGTTCTTC. It specifies CASSLGGTSGRYEQFF.

V gene TRBV27 combines with J gene TRBJ2-5, with D hard to call. V was cut by 6 bases and J by 1 base, with 6 bases left in between. The CDR3 is 12 amino acids. Germline CDR1 reads MNHEY; CDR2 reads SMNVEV (reference sequence). The CDR3 region is CASRGLQETQYF. CDR3 DNA sequence: TGTGCCAGCAGGGGCCTCCAAGAGACCCAGTACTTC.

This sequence joins TRBV19 and TRBJ1-2; 10 nucleotides align to TRBD1. Germline V lookup: CDR1 LNHDA, CDR2 SQIVND (reference sequence). V shed 3 bases, J shed 7 bases, and the junction held 2 bases outside the gene matches. The CDR3 extends over 13 amino acids. The CDR3 reads CASSIGTGAGYTF. In DNA form, the CDR3 reads TGTGCCAGTAGTATCGGGACAGGGGCTGGCTACACCTTC.

The chain links TRBV27 to TRBJ2-5; 7 bases are shared with TRBD1. Germline V lookup: CDR1 MNHEY, CDR2 SMNVEV (reference sequence). The junction had 8 bases not matched to a gene; V was cut back by 2 bases and J by 5 bases. This CDR3 has 15 amino acids. CDR3 DNA sequence: TGTGCCAGCAGTTTAGTGACAGGGTTATCGGAGACCCAGTACTTC. Translation gives CASSLVTGLSETQYF.

The chain carries TRBV19 and TRBJ2-2, with a tentative D call TRBD1 (6 bases). V was cut by 2 bases and J by 6 bases, with 10 bases left in between. The CDR3 is made up of 14 amino acids. Germline CDR1 is LNHDA and CDR2 is SQIVND (reference sequence). CDR3 region: CASSIQGKAGELFF. CDR3 DNA: TGTGCCAGTAGTATACAGGGGAAGGCCGGGGAGCTGTTTTTT.

This clone occurred once. V and J are TRBV5-6 and TRBJ2-2; D remains ambiguous. Trimming removed 0 bases at V and 5 bases at J, with 17 bases between. CDR1 and CDR2 (germline): SGHDT, YYEEEE. This CDR3 contains 17 residues. CDR3 bases: TGTGCCAGCAGCTTGGCCGCGGCAGCAAGTAAAACCGGGGAGCTGTTTTTT. This gives the protein CASSLAAAASKTGELFF.

This chain links TRBV30 with TRBJ1-1; D uncertain. From germline, CDR1 is GTSNPN and CDR2 SVGIG (reference sequence). The V end lost 0 bases, the J end lost 6 bases, and 8 bases lay between the germline ends. This CDR3 spans 12 amino acids. CDR3 amino acids: CAWSVGVPEAFF. The CDR3 DNA sequence: TGTGCCTGGAGTGTAGGAGTCCCTGAAGCTTTCTTT. The entire variable domain, with the rest obtained from reference TRBV30 and TRBJ1-1, is as follows: SQTIHQWPATLVQPVGSPLSLECTVEGTSNPNLYWYRQAAGRGLQLLFYSVGIGQISSEVPQNLSASRPQDRQFILSSKKLLLSDSGFYLCAWSVGVPEAFFGQGTRLTVV.

The chain joins TRBV10-3 to TRBJ1-1, with TRBD1 matching over 8 bases. Looked up from germline, CDR1 is ENHRY and CDR2 is SYGVKD. CDR3 length equals 16 residues. V trimming: 0 bases; J trimming: 0 bases; junction bases outside the gene matches: 3. CDR3 sequence reads: CAISESGTGLNTEAFF. The CDR3 bases are TGTGCCATCAGTGAGTCTGGGACAGGCTTGAACACTGAAGCTTTCTTT.

CDR3 in DNA: TGTGCCAGCAGCTTGGTGTCCATTACTAGCGGGAGTCTCCAAGAGACCCAGTACTTC. This gives the protein CASSLVSITSGSLQETQYF. The chain combines TRBV5-8 with TRBJ2-5; 11 positions match TRBD2. The germline V gene has CDR1 SGHTS and CDR2 YDEGEE. Trimming at V came to 0 bases and at J to 1 base, leaving 11 bases not matched to a gene. This CDR3 comprises 19 residues.

The chain is built from TRBV7-9 and TRBJ1-5, with TRBD1 identical over 9 bases. V dropped 4 bases and J dropped 0; count of bases not matched to a gene: 1. The germline gives CDR1 SEHNR, CDR2 FQNEAQ (reference sequence). The CDR3 runs to 15 residues. The CDR3 bases are TGTGCCAGCAGCTGGGACAGGGATAGCAATCAGCCCCAGCATTTT. As protein: CASSWDRDSNQPQHF.

The chain joins TRBV7-2 to TRBJ2-1; perhaps TRBD1 as D (5 bases). CDR1 and CDR2 from the germline V gene are SGHTA and FQGNSA. The CDR3 covers 13 residues. V was trimmed by 2 bases and J by 8 bases, leaving 10 bases between them. The chain's CDR3 is CASSLLVGDEQFF. CDR3 coding DNA: TGTGCCAGCAGCTTATTAGTAGGGGATGAGCAGTTCTTC.